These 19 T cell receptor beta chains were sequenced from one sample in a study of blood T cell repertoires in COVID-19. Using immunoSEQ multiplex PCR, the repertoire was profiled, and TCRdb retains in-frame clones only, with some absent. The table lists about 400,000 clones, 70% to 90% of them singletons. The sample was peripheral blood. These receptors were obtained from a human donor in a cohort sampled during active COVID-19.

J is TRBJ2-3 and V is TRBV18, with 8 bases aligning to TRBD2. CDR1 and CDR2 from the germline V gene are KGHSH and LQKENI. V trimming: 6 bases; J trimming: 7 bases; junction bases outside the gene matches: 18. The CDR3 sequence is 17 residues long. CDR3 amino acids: CASSPPLVSGSGNTQYF. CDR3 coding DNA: TGTGCCAGCTCTCCCCCGTTGGTGAGCGGGAGTGGAAATACGCAGTATTTT.

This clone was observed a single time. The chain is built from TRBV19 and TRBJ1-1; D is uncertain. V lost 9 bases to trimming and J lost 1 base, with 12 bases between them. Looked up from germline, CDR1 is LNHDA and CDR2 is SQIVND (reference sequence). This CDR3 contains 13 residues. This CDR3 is CASALMENTEAFF. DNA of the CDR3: TGTGCCAGCGCACTAATGGAGAACACTGAAGCTTTCTTT.

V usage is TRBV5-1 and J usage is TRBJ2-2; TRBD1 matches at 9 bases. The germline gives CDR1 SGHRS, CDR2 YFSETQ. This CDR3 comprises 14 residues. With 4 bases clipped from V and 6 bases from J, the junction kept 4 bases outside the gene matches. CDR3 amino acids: CASSGTGLAGELFF. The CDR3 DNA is TGCGCCAGCAGCGGGACAGGGTTGGCCGGGGAGCTGTTTTTT.

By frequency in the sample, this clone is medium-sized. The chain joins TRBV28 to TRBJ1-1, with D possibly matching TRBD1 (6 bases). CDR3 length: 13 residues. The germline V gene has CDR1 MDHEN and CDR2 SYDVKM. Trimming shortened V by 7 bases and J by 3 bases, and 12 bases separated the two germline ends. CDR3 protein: CASKTGSHTEAFF. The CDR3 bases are TGTGCCAGCAAAACAGGGTCTCACACTGAAGCTTTCTTT.

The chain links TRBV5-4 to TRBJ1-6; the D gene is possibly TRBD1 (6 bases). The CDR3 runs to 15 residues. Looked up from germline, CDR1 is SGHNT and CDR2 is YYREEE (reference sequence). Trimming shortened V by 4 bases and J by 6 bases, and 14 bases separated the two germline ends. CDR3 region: CASSRLGGPNSPLHF. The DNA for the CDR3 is TGTGCCAGCAGCCGCCTTGGGGGCCCTAATTCACCCCTCCACTTT.

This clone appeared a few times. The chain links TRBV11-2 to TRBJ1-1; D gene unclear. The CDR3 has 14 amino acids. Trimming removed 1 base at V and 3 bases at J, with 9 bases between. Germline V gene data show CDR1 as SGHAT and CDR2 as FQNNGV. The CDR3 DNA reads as TGTGCCAGCAGCTTAGTGCGGGCGGACACTGAAGCTTTCTTT. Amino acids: CASSLVRADTEAFF.

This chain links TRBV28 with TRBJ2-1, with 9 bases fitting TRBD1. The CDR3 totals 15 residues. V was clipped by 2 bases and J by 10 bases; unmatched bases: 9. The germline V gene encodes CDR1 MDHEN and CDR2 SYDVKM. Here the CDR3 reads CASSLAGTGPREQFF. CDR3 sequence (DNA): TGTGCCAGCAGTTTAGCCGGGACAGGGCCCAGGGAGCAGTTCTTC. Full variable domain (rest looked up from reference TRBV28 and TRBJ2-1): DVKVTQSSRYLVKRTGEKVFLECVQDMDHENMFWYRQDPGLGLRLIYFSYDVKMKEKGDIPEGYSVSREKKERFSLILESASTNQTSMYLCASSLAGTGPREQFFGPGTRLTVL.

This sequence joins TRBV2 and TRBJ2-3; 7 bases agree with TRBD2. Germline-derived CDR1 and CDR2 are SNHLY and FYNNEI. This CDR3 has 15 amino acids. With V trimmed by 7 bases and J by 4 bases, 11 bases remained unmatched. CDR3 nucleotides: TGTGCCAGCACCGGGGGGTGGGGGGACGCAGATACGCAGTATTTT. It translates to CASTGGWGDADTQYF.

The CDR3 protein is CASSIEGTVGLSNQPQHF. The CDR3 DNA follows: TGTGCCAGTAGTATTGAAGGGACAGTCGGTCTTAGCAATCAGCCCCAGCATTTT. The rearrangement links TRBV19 to TRBJ1-5; 7 positions match TRBD1. This CDR3 contains 18 residues. The trim removed 3 bases at V and 0 bases at J, leaving 11 bases unmatched. The germline V gene encodes CDR1 LNHDA and CDR2 SQIVND (reference sequence).

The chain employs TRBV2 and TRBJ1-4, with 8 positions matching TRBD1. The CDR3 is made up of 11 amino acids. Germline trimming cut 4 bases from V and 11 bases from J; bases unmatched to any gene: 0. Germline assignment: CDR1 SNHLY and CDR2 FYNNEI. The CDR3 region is CASSGQGKLFF. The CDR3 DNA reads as TGTGCCAGCAGTGGACAGGGGAAACTGTTTTTT. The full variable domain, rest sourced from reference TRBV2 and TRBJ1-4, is EPEVTQTPSHQVTQMGQEVILRCVPISNHLYFYWYRQILGQKVEFLVSFYNNEISEKSEIFDDQFSVERPDGSNFTLKIRSTKLEDSAMYFCASSGQGKLFFGSGTQLSVL.

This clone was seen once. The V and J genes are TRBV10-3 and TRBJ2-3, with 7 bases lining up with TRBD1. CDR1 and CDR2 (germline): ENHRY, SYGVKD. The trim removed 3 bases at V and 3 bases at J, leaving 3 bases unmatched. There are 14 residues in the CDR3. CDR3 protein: CAISENRGTDTQYF. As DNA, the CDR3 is TGTGCCATCAGTGAAAACAGGGGAACAGATACGCAGTATTTT.

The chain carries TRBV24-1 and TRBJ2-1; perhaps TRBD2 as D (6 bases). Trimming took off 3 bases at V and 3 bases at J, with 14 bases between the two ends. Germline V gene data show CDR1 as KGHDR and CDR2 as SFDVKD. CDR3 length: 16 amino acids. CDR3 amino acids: CATSDGGAQFYNEQFF. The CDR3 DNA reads TGTGCCACCAGTGATGGCGGGGCACAGTTCTACAATGAGCAGTTCTTC.

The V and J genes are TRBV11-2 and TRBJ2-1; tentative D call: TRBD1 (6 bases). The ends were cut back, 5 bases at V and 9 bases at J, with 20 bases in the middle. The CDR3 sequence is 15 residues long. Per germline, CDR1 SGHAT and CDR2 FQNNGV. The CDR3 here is CASSQRGQGWGEQFF. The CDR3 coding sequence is TGTGCCAGCAGCCAGAGGGGTCAGGGGTGGGGTGAGCAGTTCTTC.

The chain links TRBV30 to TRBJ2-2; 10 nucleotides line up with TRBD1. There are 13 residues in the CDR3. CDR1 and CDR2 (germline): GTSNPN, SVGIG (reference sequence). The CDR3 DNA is TGTGGATATCGGGGACAGGGGATCGGGGAGCTGTTTTTT. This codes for CGYRGQGIGELFF.

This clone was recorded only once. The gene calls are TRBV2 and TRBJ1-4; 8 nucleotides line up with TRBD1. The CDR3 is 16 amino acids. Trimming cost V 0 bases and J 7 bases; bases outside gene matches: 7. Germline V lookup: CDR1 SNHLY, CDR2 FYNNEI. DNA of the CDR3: TGTGCCAGCAGTGAAGCTGACAGGGGTTTTCGTGAAAAACTGTTTTTT. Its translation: CASSEADRGFREKLFF.

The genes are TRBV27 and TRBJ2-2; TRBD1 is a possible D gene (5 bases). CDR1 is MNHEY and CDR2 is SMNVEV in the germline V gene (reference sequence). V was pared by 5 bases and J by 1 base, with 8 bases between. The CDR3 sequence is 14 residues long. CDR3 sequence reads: CASSQGLNTGELFF. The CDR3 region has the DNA TGTGCCAGCAGTCAGGGCCTGAACACCGGGGAGCTGTTTTTT.

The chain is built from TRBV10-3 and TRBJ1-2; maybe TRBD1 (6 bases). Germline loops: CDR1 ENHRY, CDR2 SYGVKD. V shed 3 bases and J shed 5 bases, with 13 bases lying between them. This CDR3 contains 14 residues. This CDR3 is CAISDQQGRYGYTF. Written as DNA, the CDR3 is TGTGCCATCAGTGATCAACAGGGTCGATATGGCTACACCTTC.

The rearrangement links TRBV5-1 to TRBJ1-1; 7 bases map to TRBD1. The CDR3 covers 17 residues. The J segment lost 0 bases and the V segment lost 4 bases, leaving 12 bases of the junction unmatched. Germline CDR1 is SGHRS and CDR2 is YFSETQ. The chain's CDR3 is CASSHEPGQPMNTEAFF. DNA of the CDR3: TGCGCCAGCAGCCACGAACCGGGACAGCCTATGAACACTGAAGCTTTCTTT.

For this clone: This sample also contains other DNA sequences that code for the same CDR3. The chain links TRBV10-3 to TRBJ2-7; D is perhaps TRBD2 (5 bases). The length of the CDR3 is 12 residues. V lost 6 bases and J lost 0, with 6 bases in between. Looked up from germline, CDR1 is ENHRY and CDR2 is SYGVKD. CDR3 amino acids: CAISRDSYEQYF. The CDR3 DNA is TGTGCCATCAGCCGGGACTCCTACGAGCAGTACTTC.